One sample yielded the 12 T cell receptor beta chains listed below, sequenced in a study of identical twins' blood T cells. TCRdb used MiXCR to reprocess the 5' RACE reads, holding one entry per CDR3 protein. The table records 300,000 to 400,000 distinct CDR3 sequences, more than 25% of them present only once. Sample: PBMCs. The source of these receptors is a woman between 18 and 55 years old in good health.

V and J are TRBV3-1 and TRBJ1-6; no definite D call. The V and J ends lost 1 base and 14 bases respectively, with 9 bases between them. The germline CDR1 and CDR2 sequences are LGHDT and YNNKEL (reference sequence). CDR3 size: 12 residues. The CDR3 DNA follows: TGTGCCAGCAGCCAAGGCGACACTTCCCTCCACTTT. This sequence encodes CASSQGDTSLHF.

The CDR3 nucleotides are TGTGCCAGCAGCGTGACTACAGCTCCGAACAATGAGCAGTTCTTC. Its protein is CASSVTTAPNNEQFF. J is TRBJ2-1 and V is TRBV5-4, with a weak D call TRBD2 (5 bases). Per the germline V gene, CDR1 is SGHNT and CDR2 is YYREEE (reference sequence). This CDR3 contains 15 residues. Trimming shortened V by 4 bases and J by 5 bases, and 16 bases separated the two germline ends. The entire variable domain, with the rest obtained from reference TRBV5-4 and TRBJ2-1, is as follows: ETGVTQSPTHLIKTRGQQVTLRCSSQSGHNTVSWYQQALGQGPQFIFQYYREEENGRGNFPPRFSGLQFPNYSSELNVNALELDDSALYLCASSVTTAPNNEQFFGPGTRLTVL.

Comment on this clonotype: A read error may explain this, as a much larger clone is one base away. The chain links TRBV5-4 to TRBJ1-2; no firm D call. The CDR3 extends over 16 amino acids. Germline assignment: CDR1 SGHNT and CDR2 YYREEE (reference sequence). Trimming shortened V by 4 bases and J by 0 bases, and 16 bases separated the two germline ends. The CDR3 sequence: CASSHPFSRANYGYTF. CDR3 nucleotides: TGTGCCAGCAGCCACCCCTTCTCGCGGGCTAACTATGGCTACACCTTC.

V and J are TRBV2 and TRBJ2-7; D unclear. Germline-derived CDR1 and CDR2 are SNHLY and FYNNEI. This CDR3 spans 13 amino acids. The ends were cut back, 11 bases at V and 5 bases at J, with 19 bases in the middle. The DNA of the CDR3 is TGTGCCTCCAGGTACCTCCCTCCCAACGAGCAGTACTTC. As protein: CASRYLPPNEQYF. Together with reference TRBV2 and TRBJ2-7, the CDR3 gives the full variable domain: EPEVTQTPSHQVTQMGQEVILRCVPISNHLYFYWYRQILGQKVEFLVSFYNNEISEKSEIFDDQFSVERPDGSNFTLKIRSTKLEDSAMYFCASRYLPPNEQYFGPGTRLTVT.

As concerns this clonotype: Sequence at one end of the junction differs from germline and may be a read error. The chain couples TRBV4-3 to TRBJ2-2; TRBD2 agrees at 10 bases. The CDR3 extends over 17 amino acids. CDR1 and CDR2 from the germline V gene are LGHNA and YSLEER. This chain's CDR3 is CASSSGLAGVVTGELCF. CDR3 coding DNA: TGCGCCAGTAGCTCGGGGCTAGCGGGAGTGGTGACCGGGGAGCTGTGTTTT.

This clonotype has a handful of counts. The chain is built from TRBV4-1 and TRBJ1-5; 10 nucleotides agree with TRBD1. The V gene's germline CDR1 is MGHRA and CDR2 YSYEKL. Trimming at V came to 0 bases and at J to 6 bases, leaving 5 bases not matched to a gene. This CDR3 has 16 amino acids. CDR3 in amino acids: CASSQEGQGLFQPQHF. CDR3 nucleotide sequence: TGCGCCAGCAGCCAAGAGGGACAGGGGCTTTTTCAGCCCCAGCATTTT.

This clonotype was detected a few times. This chain links TRBV29-1 with TRBJ1-2, with TRBD1 identical over 9 bases. Germline V lookup: CDR1 SQVTM, CDR2 ANQGSEA. The CDR3 runs to 13 residues. With V trimmed by 4 bases and J by 7 bases, 7 bases remained unmatched. As DNA, the CDR3 is TGCAGCGTTGGTCAACAGGGGGCGGCTGGCTACACCTTC. Its protein is CSVGQQGAAGYTF. Full variable domain (rest looked up from reference TRBV29-1 and TRBJ1-2): SAVISQKPSRDICQRGTSLTIQCQVDSQVTMMFWYRQQPGQSLTLIATANQGSEATYESGFVIDKFPISRPNLTFSTLTVSNMSPEDSSIYLCSVGQQGAAGYTFGSGTRLTVV.

This clonotype has only one observation. The chain employs TRBV6-6 and TRBJ1-6; perhaps TRBD1 as D (6 bases). The CDR3 is 16 amino acids. The V end was cut by 7 bases, the J end by 0 bases, with 13 bases between. The V gene's germline CDR1 is MNHNY and CDR2 SVGAGI (reference sequence). The CDR3 nucleotides read TGTGCCAGCACCGAGCTGGACAGCTCCTATAATTCACCCCTCCACTTT. This gives the protein CASTELDSSYNSPLHF.

As regards this clonotype: A read error is possible here, since a much larger clone lies one base away. The J gene is TRBJ1-1, the V gene TRBV28; 9 bases fit TRBD1. This CDR3 has 15 residues. Germline assignment: CDR1 MDHEN and CDR2 SYDVKM. The CDR3 bases are TGTGCCGGCAGTTTGGGTGGACAGGGGAGCACTGAAGCTTTCTTT. Its translation is CAGSLGGQGSTEAFF.

The chain uses TRBV20-1 and TRBJ2-1, with D maybe TRBD2 (6 bases). V was shortened by 3 bases and J by 7 bases, with 25 bases between the two germline ends. The CDR3 is 17 residues long. From germline, CDR1 is DFQATT and CDR2 SNEGSKA (reference sequence). This chain's CDR3 is CSARNTARLVRRNEQFF. DNA of the CDR3: TGCAGTGCTAGGAACACCGCCCGACTAGTACGGCGAAATGAGCAGTTCTTC.

The chain recombines TRBV5-5 with TRBJ2-1, with a weak D call TRBD1 (6 bases). There are 14 residues in the CDR3. Germline V gene lookup returns CDR1 SGHKS and CDR2 YYEKEE (reference sequence). With 0 bases removed from V and 9 bases from J, the gap between germline ends came to 13 bases. Here the CDR3 DNA reads TGTGCCAGCAGCTTGGCCTCCAGAGGGGGTGAGCAGTTCTTC. Translating gives CASSLASRGGEQFF.

This clonotype was detected a few times. V gene TRBV6-6 combines with J gene TRBJ1-1; D may be TRBD1 (6 bases). This CDR3 has 15 amino acids. Germline values: CDR1 MNHNY, CDR2 SVGAGI (reference sequence). Trimming took 8 bases from V and 4 from J, leaving 20 bases between them. CDR3 DNA sequence: TGTGCCAGCTCCTTTTTGGTACAGGGAAGCACTGAAGCTTTCTTT. This gives the protein CASSFLVQGSTEAFF.